Below, one TCR beta chain is given with its context. Its antigen is not identified. Unique-molecular-identifier-tagged TCR beta cDNA libraries were used. T cells numbering about 0.95 to 10 million gave rise to 500,000 to 600,000 cDNA molecules. TCRdb processed the PCR reads anew with MiXCR; each CDR3 protein has one entry. The profile shows hundreds of thousands of distinct CDR3 sequences, 25% to 30% of them singletons. This record comes from a study of post-analysis software for immune sequencing data. Broader study findings: For normalized Chao1 diversity, multiple sclerosis patients scored significantly lower than controls did. A handful of TRBV segments appeared more often in patients than in controls, and TRBV5-6, TRBV5-1 and TRBV20-1 were among these.

The CDR3 is 14 amino acids. Trimming cost V 6 bases and J 4 bases, with 19 bases left between them. Germline lookup yields CDR1 SQVTM and CDR2 ANQGSEA. The clonotype comes from a girl under 18 with multiple sclerosis. This chain connects TRBV29-1 to TRBJ2-7, with D perhaps given as TRBD1 or TRBD2 (5 bases each). Sequences were obtained from blood. The chain's CDR3 is CSVRPGPVGYEQYF. The CDR3 nucleotides read TGCAGCGTAAGACCGGGGCCCGTTGGTTACGAGCAGTACTTC.